Listed below are T cell receptor beta chains from one sample, sequenced in a study of T cell responses to AZD1222 COVID-19 vaccine. Clones were read by immunoSEQ multiplex PCR, and TCRdb kept only the in-frame ones, dropping some. The sample consists of 150,000 to 200,000 clones, about 95% of them appearing once. This specimen consisted of peripheral blood, obtained on day 0 of AZD1222 vaccination. The receptors were gathered from an adult in good health. CDR3s include the opening cysteine and the closing phenylalanine or tryptophan. D genes are given only for firm matches. Only some rows state a clone size, as once, few, many or a class for expanded clones.

CDR3 | DNA | V | D | size | J
CASGLGQGGVAFF | TGTGCTAGTGGTCTTGGACAGGGGGGAGTAGCTTTCTTT | TRBV12-5 | TRBD1 | . | TRBJ1-1
CASKIGDRGYNEQFF | TGTGCCAGTAAGATAGGGGACAGGGGCTACAATGAGCAGTTCTTC | TRBV19 | TRBD1 | . | TRBJ2-1
CASSLRERYTDTQYF | TGTGCCAGCAGCCTGCGAGAGCGCTACACAGATACGCAGTATTTT | TRBV3-1/TRBV3-2 | . | . | TRBJ2-3
CASSLNRGEGPQHF | TGTGCCAGCAGCCTAAACAGGGGGGAAGGCCCCCAGCATTTT | TRBV11-2 | TRBD1 | . | TRBJ1-5
CASRPEQGSGPQHF | TGTGCCAGCAGACCAGAACAGGGATCAGGACCCCAGCATTTT | TRBV28 | . | . | TRBJ1-5
CAWSRTGQGKYEQYF | TGTGCCTGGAGTCGCACGGGACAGGGCAAATACGAGCAGTACTTC | TRBV30 | TRBD1 | . | TRBJ2-7
CASSPSPGTYEQYF | TGTGCCAGCAGCCCCTCTCCAGGGACCTACGAGCAGTACTTC | TRBV7-3 | . | . | TRBJ2-7
CASSPEGHTYEQYF | TGTGCCAGCTCCCCCGAGGGACACACCTACGAGCAGTACTTC | TRBV18 | . | . | TRBJ2-7
CASSDSVQGDSPLHF | TGTGCCAGCAGTGACTCCGTCCAGGGCGATTCACCCCTCCACTTT | TRBV6-4 | . | . | TRBJ1-6
CASNPAGVYNSPLHF | TGTGCCAGCAACCCCGCCGGGGTTTATAATTCACCCCTCCACTTT | TRBV6-6 | . | . | TRBJ1-6
CAWSGGIFGNTIYF | TGTGCCTGGAGTGGAGGGATTTTTGGAAACACCATATATTTT | TRBV30 | . | . | TRBJ1-3
CASSTGGTSGSMNEQFF | TGTGCCAGTAGTACAGGGGGGACTAGCGGGAGTATGAATGAGCAGTTCTTC | TRBV19 | TRBD2 | once | TRBJ2-1
CASSPPPGLATYEQYF | TGCGCCAGCAGCCCCCCACCGGGACTAGCAACCTACGAGCAGTACTTC | TRBV4-1 | TRBD2 | . | TRBJ2-7
CASSPLSGGAYEQYF | TGTGCCAGCAGTCCCCTCTCGGGCGGGGCCTACGAGCAGTACTTC | TRBV27 | . | . | TRBJ2-7
CASSEGAGSYEQYF | TGTGCCAGCAGCGAGGGGGCAGGCTCCTACGAGCAGTACTTC | TRBV9 | TRBD1 | once | TRBJ2-7
CASRDERKNNNEQFF | TGTGCCAGTAGAGATGAGCGGAAAAACAACAATGAGCAGTTCTTC | TRBV19 | . | . | TRBJ2-1
CASSKQGPYNEQFF | TGTGCCAGCAGCAAACAGGGGCCCTACAATGAGCAGTTCTTC | TRBV27 | TRBD1 | . | TRBJ2-1
CASTGLFNSPLHF | TGTGCCAGTACTGGCCTATTTAATTCACCCCTCCACTTT | TRBV19 | . | . | TRBJ1-6
CASWGLNTEAFF | TGCGCCAGCTGGGGTTTGAACACTGAAGCTTTCTTT | TRBV10-2 | . | . | TRBJ1-1
CASSLDSNSGNTIYF | TGTGCCAGCAGCCTCGACTCGAACTCTGGAAACACCATATATTTT | TRBV7-7 | . | . | TRBJ1-3
CATRDGTNEKLFF | TGTGCCACACGGGACGGAACTAATGAAAAACTGTTTTTT | TRBV3-1/TRBV3-2 | . | . | TRBJ1-4
CASSDPPGDTEAFF | TGTGCCAGCAGTGACCCTCCAGGGGACACTGAAGCTTTCTTT | TRBV2 | . | once | TRBJ1-1
CASSLGPPLHF | TGTGCCAGCAGCTTAGGGCCACCCCTCCACTTT | TRBV7-9 | . | . | TRBJ1-6
CASSLYGGELFF | TGTGCCAGCAGCCTATACGGCGGGGAGCTGTTTTTT | TRBV6-2/TRBV6-3 | . | . | TRBJ2-2